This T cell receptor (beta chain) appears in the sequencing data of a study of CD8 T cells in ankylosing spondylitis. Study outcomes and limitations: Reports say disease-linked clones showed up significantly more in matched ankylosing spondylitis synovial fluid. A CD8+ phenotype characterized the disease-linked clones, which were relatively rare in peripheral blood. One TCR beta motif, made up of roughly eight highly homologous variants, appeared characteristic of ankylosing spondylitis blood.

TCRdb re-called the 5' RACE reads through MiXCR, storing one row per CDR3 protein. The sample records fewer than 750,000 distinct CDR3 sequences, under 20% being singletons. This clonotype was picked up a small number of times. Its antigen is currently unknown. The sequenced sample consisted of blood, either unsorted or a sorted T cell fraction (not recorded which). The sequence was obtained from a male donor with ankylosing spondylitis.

CDR3 loop: CASSFVFNEQFF. The CDR3 nucleotides read TGTGCCAGCAGTTTCGTTTTTAATGAGCAGTTCTTC. The genes are TRBV12-3 or TRBV12-4 and TRBJ2-1; D remains ambiguous. V was clipped by 3 bases and J by 7 bases, with 7 bases between them. The CDR3 contains 12 residues.